Below are 24 T cell receptor beta chains sequenced from a single sample in a study of blood T cell repertoires in COVID-19. Using immunoSEQ multiplex PCR, the repertoire was profiled, and TCRdb retains in-frame clones only, with some absent. This repertoire shows some 100,000 clones, 86% found once; its top ten account for about 2.5%. Sequencing was carried out using PBMCs or T cells enriched from blood (not recorded which). Receptors were obtained from a woman in her forties or fifties who had recovered from COVID-19.

This rearrangement joins TRBV2 to TRBJ2-3; tentative D call: TRBD2 (6 bases). The CDR3 length is 17 residues. CDR1 SNHLY and CDR2 FYNNEI come from the germline V gene. Trimming took off 6 bases at V and 2 bases at J, with 21 bases between the two ends. Here the CDR3 DNA reads TGTGCCAGCAGCGACGGGGTGATGGCGGGGATCACAGATACGCAGTATTTT. Translating gives CASSDGVMAGITDTQYF.

The J gene is TRBJ2-7, the V gene TRBV27; the match to TRBD2 covers 8 bases. The J segment lost 7 bases and the V segment lost 4 bases, leaving 18 bases of the junction unmatched. The CDR3 extends over 17 amino acids. CDR1 is MNHEY and CDR2 is SMNVEV in the germline V gene (reference sequence). DNA for the CDR3: TGTGCCAGCAGTTCCCGGGAGGGGTCTGTCGGGGTTCGGGAGCAGTACTTC. Its translation: CASSSREGSVGVREQYF.

J is TRBJ2-3 and V is TRBV5-1; 9 nucleotides agree with TRBD2. Unmatched junction bases numbered 8, after V lost 4 bases and J lost 5 bases. The CDR3 has 15 residues. Germline CDR1 is SGHRS and CDR2 is YFSETQ. The CDR3 loop is CASSPSGRSGDTQYF. The CDR3 DNA reads TGCGCCAGCAGCCCGAGCGGGAGGAGTGGAGATACGCAGTATTTT. The whole variable domain, remainder taken from reference TRBV5-1 and TRBJ2-3, is KAGVTQTPRYLIKTRGQQVTLSCSPISGHRSVSWYQQTPGQGLQFLFEYFSETQRNKGNFPGRFSGRQFSNSRSEMNVSTLELGDSALYLCASSPSGRSGDTQYFGPGTRLTVL.

The gene calls are TRBV19 and TRBJ2-7; 7 nucleotides align to TRBD1. The V gene's germline CDR1 is LNHDA and CDR2 SQIVND (reference sequence). With 4 bases clipped from V and 6 bases from J, the junction kept 6 bases outside the gene matches. There are 13 residues in the CDR3. The CDR3 region is CASSRDSWVEQYF. The CDR3 DNA sequence: TGTGCCAGTAGTAGGGACAGTTGGGTCGAGCAGTACTTC.

The genes are TRBV5-1 and TRBJ2-1, with 7 bases lining up with TRBD2. J lost 6 bases, V lost 4 bases, and 4 bases had no gene match. Germline V lookup: CDR1 SGHRS, CDR2 YFSETQ. The CDR3 extends over 13 amino acids. The CDR3 DNA is TGCGCCAGCAGCCCGCGGACTAGCAATGAGCAGTTCTTC. It specifies CASSPRTSNEQFF.

CDR3 bases: TGTGCCACCAGTCGGGCAGGGGGGAACAATCAGCCCCAGCATTTT. This gives the protein CATSRAGGNNQPQHF. This chain connects TRBV24-1 to TRBJ1-5; TRBD1 matches 7 bases. V lost 6 bases, J lost 3 bases, and 7 bases stayed unmatched. The CDR3 length is 15 residues. Germline values: CDR1 KGHDR, CDR2 SFDVKD.

This clone has a handful of counts. The V gene is TRBV7-9, the J gene TRBJ1-3; D is uncertain. V gave up 8 bases and J gave up 9 bases, with 14 bases separating them. CDR3 length: 12 residues. Germline V CDR1 and CDR2: SEHNR, FQNEAQ (reference sequence). CDR3 sequence reads: CASASSGSTIYF. In DNA form, the CDR3 reads TGTGCCAGCGCTTCATCCGGGAGCACCATATATTTT.

In nucleotides, the CDR3 is TGTGCCAGCAGCCGGACAGACTCCTACGAGCAGTACTTC. This translates into CASSRTDSYEQYF. This chain connects TRBV27 to TRBJ2-7, with D tentatively TRBD1 (6 bases). CDR3 size: 13 residues. Germline CDR1 is MNHEY and CDR2 is SMNVEV (reference sequence). Trimming took off 6 bases at V and 0 bases at J, with 9 bases between the two ends.

The chain has TRBV5-5 and TRBJ1-1, with D possibly being TRBD1 (5 bases). Germline V gene data show CDR1 as SGHKS and CDR2 as YYEKEE (reference sequence). The ends were cut back, 4 bases at V and 3 bases at J, with 13 bases in the middle. CDR3 length equals 14 residues. The CDR3 bases are TGTGCCAGCAGCCCGGCGGGGGGGTACACTGAAGCTTTCTTT. Its protein is CASSPAGGYTEAFF.

The rearrangement links TRBV19 to TRBJ1-1; weak D call: TRBD1 (6 bases). CDR3 length: 14 residues. The V end lost 5 bases, the J end lost 11 bases, and 21 bases lay between the germline ends. Germline V gene lookup returns CDR1 LNHDA and CDR2 SQIVND (reference sequence). The DNA of the CDR3 is TGTGCCAGTAGTCCTTTACTCCGGGATCAGGGGGCTTTCTTT. Translating gives CASSPLLRDQGAFF.

The V and J genes are TRBV2 and TRBJ2-5, with 7 positions matching TRBD1. CDR3 length: 15 amino acids. Trimming took 7 bases from V and 7 from J; bases not matched to a gene: 15. Germline-derived CDR1 and CDR2 are SNHLY and FYNNEI. CDR3 sequence (DNA): TGTGCCAGCAAAAAGGGGGCTCCGATACAGTGGACCCAGTACTTC. It codes for CASKKGAPIQWTQYF.

This clone turned up a few times. The chain is built from TRBV3-1 (or the pseudogene TRBV3-2) and TRBJ1-2; D gene unclear. V lost 2 bases, J lost 4 bases, and 14 bases lay in between. The CDR3 is 15 amino acids. Germline CDR1 and CDR2: LGHDT and YNNKEL (reference sequence). The CDR3 protein is CASSQPPAGAYGYTF. CDR3 DNA sequence: TGTGCCAGCAGCCAACCCCCAGCAGGCGCCTATGGCTACACCTTC.

This clone appeared a few times. This rearrangement joins TRBV6-6 to TRBJ1-2; D is possibly TRBD1 (5 bases). The CDR3 contains 14 residues. The V end was cut by 7 bases, the J end by 3 bases, with 15 bases between. Germline-derived CDR1 and CDR2 are MNHNY and SVGAGI (reference sequence). CDR3 in DNA: TGTGCCAGCACCTCCGGCAGGGTGGACTATGGCTACACCTTC. It is translated as CASTSGRVDYGYTF.

This chain links TRBV7-9 with TRBJ2-3; 14 nucleotides align to TRBD2. CDR1 is SEHNR and CDR2 is FQNEAQ in the germline V gene (reference sequence). The ends lost 5 bases at V and 14 bases at J; junction bases unmatched: 6. The CDR3 is 13 residues long. CDR3 loop: CASSKGLAGVGYF. CDR3 nucleotide sequence: TGTGCCAGCAGCAAGGGACTAGCGGGAGTCGGGTATTTT.

The count of this clone is one. The V and J genes are TRBV7-3 and TRBJ2-1; no definite D call. CDR3 length: 13 amino acids. Trimming took 2 bases from V and 7 from J, leaving 9 bases between them. CDR1 is SGHTA, CDR2 FQGTGA, per germline. The CDR3 nucleotides read TGTGCCAGCAGCTTAGGGCTACAAAATGAGCAGTTCTTC. Amino acids: CASSLGLQNEQFF.

This clone was recorded only once. The chain recombines TRBV19 with TRBJ1-4; 7 positions agree with TRBD1. This CDR3 contains 14 residues. Germline V gene lookup returns CDR1 LNHDA and CDR2 SQIVND (reference sequence). The V segment lost 5 bases and the J segment 8 bases; nucleotides outside the gene matches: 8. CDR3 protein: CASSVTGMREKLFF. As DNA, the CDR3 is TGTGCCAGTAGTGTGACAGGGATGAGGGAAAAACTGTTTTTT.

V is TRBV28 and J is TRBJ2-4; tentative D call: TRBD2 (5 bases). From germline, CDR1 is MDHEN and CDR2 SYDVKM. V was trimmed by 6 bases and J by 3 bases, leaving 18 bases between them. The CDR3 covers 16 residues. The CDR3 region has the DNA TGTGCCAGCAGCCCCGGGGAGCTAGGAGGCAAAAACATTCAGTACTTC. This codes for CASSPGELGGKNIQYF.

The CDR3 reads CASSFPPPGSGELFF. The CDR3 nucleotides read TGTGCCAGCAGCTTTCCCCCTCCGGGTAGCGGGGAGCTGTTTTTT. The rearrangement uses TRBV7-6 and TRBJ2-2, with D unclear. V lost 3 bases to trimming and J lost 7 bases, with 15 bases between them. CDR1 and CDR2 (germline): SGHVS, FNYEAQ. This CDR3 region has 15 residues. Using reference TRBV7-6 and TRBJ2-2 for the parts outside the CDR3, the full variable domain is GAGVSQSPRYKVTKRGQDVALRCDPISGHVSLYWYRQALGQGPEFLTYFNYEAQQDKSGLPNDRFSAERPEGSISTLTIQRTEQRDSAMYRCASSFPPPGSGELFFGEGSRLTVL.

The chain recombines TRBV28 with TRBJ1-5; D is unclear. CDR1 and CDR2 (germline): MDHEN, SYDVKM. The CDR3 is 14 residues long. V lost 2 bases, J lost 0 bases, and 5 bases lay in between. The CDR3 protein is CASSLENSNQPQHF. The CDR3, as DNA: TGTGCCAGCAGTTTAGAGAATAGCAATCAGCCCCAGCATTTT.

J is TRBJ2-3 and V is TRBV3-1 (or the pseudogene TRBV3-2), with 9 bases identical to TRBD2. This CDR3 comprises 16 residues. Germline-derived CDR1 and CDR2 are LGHDT and YNNKEL (reference sequence). V dropped 0 bases and J dropped 2; count of bases not matched to a gene: 3. CDR3 in amino acids: CASSQDASGVTDTQYF. The CDR3 DNA reads TGTGCCAGCAGCCAAGATGCTAGCGGGGTCACAGATACGCAGTATTTT.

The V call is TRBV7-9, the J call TRBJ1-3, with 7 bases identical to TRBD1. Germline V gene sequence: CDR1 SEHNR, CDR2 FQNEAQ (reference sequence). This CDR3 region has 15 residues. Germline trimming cut 5 bases from V and 2 bases from J; bases unmatched to any gene: 6. CDR3 DNA sequence: TGTGCCAGCAGCCTAGGGGGCGAACCTGGAAACACCATATATTTT. Translating gives CASSLGGEPGNTIYF.

CDR3: CATSRSTSGRAYPYNEQFF. CDR3 in DNA: TGTGCCACCAGCAGATCGACTAGCGGGAGGGCTTATCCATACAATGAGCAGTTCTTC. V gene TRBV15 combines with J gene TRBJ2-1; 14 nucleotides align to TRBD2. The CDR3 is made up of 19 amino acids. The trim removed 2 bases at V and 4 bases at J, leaving 10 bases unmatched. The germline V gene has CDR1 LNHNV and CDR2 YYDKDF (reference sequence). Supplemented by reference TRBV15 and TRBJ2-1, the full variable domain reads DAMVIQNPRYQVTQFGKPVTLSCSQTLNHNVMYWYQQKSSQAPKLLFHYYDKDFNNEADTPDNFQSRRPNTSFCFLDIRSPGLGDTAMYLCATSRSTSGRAYPYNEQFFGPGTRLTVL.

As for this clone: The sample carries other DNA sequences with the same CDR3. The chain couples TRBV5-1 to TRBJ1-3; no clear D. Germline V gene data show CDR1 as SGHRS and CDR2 as YFSETQ. The CDR3 length is 14 residues. Trimming took off 5 bases at V and 0 bases at J, with 9 bases between the two ends. The CDR3 DNA follows: TGCGCCAGCAGTCCCGGTAGCTCTGGAAACACCATATATTTT. Protein: CASSPGSSGNTIYF.

V gene TRBV28 combines with J gene TRBJ2-1; TRBD1 aligns across 10 bases. Germline trimming cut 6 bases from V and 3 bases from J; bases unmatched to any gene: 5. The CDR3 has 15 amino acids. The germline gives CDR1 MDHEN, CDR2 SYDVKM. CDR3 bases: TGTGCCAGCAGCCCCAGGACAGGGGGCTACAATGAGCAGTTCTTC. Translation: CASSPRTGGYNEQFF.